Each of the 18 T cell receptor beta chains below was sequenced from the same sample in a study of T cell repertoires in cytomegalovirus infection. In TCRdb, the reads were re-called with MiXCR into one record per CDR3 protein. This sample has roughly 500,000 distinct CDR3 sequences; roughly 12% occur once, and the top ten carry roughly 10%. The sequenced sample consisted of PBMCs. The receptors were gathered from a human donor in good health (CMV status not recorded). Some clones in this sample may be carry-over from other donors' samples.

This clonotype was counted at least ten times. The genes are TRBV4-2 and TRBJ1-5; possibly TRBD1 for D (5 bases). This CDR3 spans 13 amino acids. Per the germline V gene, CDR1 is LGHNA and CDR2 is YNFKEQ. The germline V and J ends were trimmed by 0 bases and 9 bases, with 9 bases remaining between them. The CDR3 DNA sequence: TGTGCCAGCAGCCAAGATGGGGGGGGGCCCCAGCATTTT. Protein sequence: CASSQDGGGPQHF.

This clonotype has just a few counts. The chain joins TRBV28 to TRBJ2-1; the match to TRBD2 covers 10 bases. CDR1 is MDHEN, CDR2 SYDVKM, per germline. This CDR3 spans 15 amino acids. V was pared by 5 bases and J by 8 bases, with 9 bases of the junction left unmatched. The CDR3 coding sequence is TGTGCCAGCAGTGCCATAGCGGGAGGTATCTATGAGCAGTTCTTC. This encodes CASSAIAGGIYEQFF.

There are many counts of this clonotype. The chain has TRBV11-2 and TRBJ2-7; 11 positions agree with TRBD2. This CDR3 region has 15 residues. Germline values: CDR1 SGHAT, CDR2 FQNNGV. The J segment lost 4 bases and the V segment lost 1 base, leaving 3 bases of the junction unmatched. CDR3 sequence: CASSLVAGGRYEQYF. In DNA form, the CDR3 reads TGTGCCAGCAGCTTAGTAGCGGGGGGGCGATACGAGCAGTACTTC.

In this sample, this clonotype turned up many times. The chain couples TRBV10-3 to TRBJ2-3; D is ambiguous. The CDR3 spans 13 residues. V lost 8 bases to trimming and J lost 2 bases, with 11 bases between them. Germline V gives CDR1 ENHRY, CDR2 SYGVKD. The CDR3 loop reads CAIGRQTTDTQYF. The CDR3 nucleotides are TGTGCCATCGGTCGTCAGACCACAGATACGCAGTATTTT.

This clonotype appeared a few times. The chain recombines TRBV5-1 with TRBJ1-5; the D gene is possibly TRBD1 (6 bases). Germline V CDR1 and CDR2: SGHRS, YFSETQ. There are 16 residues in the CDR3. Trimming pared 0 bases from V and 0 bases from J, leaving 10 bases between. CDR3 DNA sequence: TGCGCCAGCAGCTTGGGGGGGCCTTATAGCAATCAGCCCCAGCATTTT. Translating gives CASSLGGPYSNQPQHF.

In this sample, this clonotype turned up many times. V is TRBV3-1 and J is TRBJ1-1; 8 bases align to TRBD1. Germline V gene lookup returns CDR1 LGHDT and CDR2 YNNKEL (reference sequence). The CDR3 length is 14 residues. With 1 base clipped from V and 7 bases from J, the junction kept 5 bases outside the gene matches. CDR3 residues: CASSQVQGASEAFF. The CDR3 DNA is TGTGCCAGCAGCCAAGTTCAGGGGGCGAGTGAAGCTTTCTTT. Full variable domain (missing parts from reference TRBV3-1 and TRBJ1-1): DTAVSQTPKYLVTQMGNDKSIKCEQNLGHDTMYWYKQDSKKFLKIMFSYNNKELIINETVPNRFSPKSPDKAHLNLHINSLELGDSAVYFCASSQVQGASEAFFGQGTRLTVV.

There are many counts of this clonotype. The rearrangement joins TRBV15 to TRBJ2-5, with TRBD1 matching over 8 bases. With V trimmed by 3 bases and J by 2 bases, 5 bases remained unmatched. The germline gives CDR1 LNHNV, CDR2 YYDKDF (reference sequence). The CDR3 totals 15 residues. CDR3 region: CATSSFQGAQETQYF. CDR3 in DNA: TGTGCCACCAGCAGCTTCCAGGGGGCTCAAGAGACCCAGTACTTC.

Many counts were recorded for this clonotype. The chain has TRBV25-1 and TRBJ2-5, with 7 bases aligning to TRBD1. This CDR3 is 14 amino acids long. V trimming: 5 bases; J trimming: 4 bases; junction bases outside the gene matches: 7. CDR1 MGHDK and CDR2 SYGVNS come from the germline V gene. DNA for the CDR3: TGTGCCAGCAGTAATTACCGGGACAGAGAGACCCAGTACTTC. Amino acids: CASSNYRDRETQYF.

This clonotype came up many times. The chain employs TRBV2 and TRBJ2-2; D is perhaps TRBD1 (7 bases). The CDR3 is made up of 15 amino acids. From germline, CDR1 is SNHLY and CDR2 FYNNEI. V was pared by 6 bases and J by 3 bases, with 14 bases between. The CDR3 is CASSLDREDTGELFF. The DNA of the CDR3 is TGTGCCAGCAGCCTCGACAGGGAGGACACCGGGGAGCTGTTTTTT.

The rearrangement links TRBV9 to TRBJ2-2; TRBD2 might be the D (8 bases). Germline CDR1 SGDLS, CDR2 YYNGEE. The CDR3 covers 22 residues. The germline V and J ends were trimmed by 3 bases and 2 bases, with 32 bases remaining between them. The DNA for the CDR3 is TGTGCCAGCAGCGAGGGGGACAGCTCTTATCCCTGGCGGGAGGCCAACACCGGGGAGCTGTTTTTT. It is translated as CASSEGDSSYPWREANTGELFF. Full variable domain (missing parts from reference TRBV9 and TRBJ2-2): DSGVTQTPKHLITATGQRVTLRCSPRSGDLSVYWYQQSLDQGLQFLIQYYNGEERAKGNILERFSAQQFPDLHSELNLSSLELGDSALYFCASSEGDSSYPWREANTGELFFGEGSRLTVL.

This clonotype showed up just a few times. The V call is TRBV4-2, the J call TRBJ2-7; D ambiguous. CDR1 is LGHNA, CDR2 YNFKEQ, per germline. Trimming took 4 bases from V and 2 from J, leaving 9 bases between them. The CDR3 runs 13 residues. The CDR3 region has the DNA TGTGCCAGCAGCCCAAACCTTCCCTACGAGCAGTACTTC. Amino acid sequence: CASSPNLPYEQYF.

DNA for the CDR3: TGCGCCAGCAGCCAAGTGTACCGGGACGCGAGCTCCTATAATTCACCCCTCCACTTT. Its translation: CASSQVYRDASSYNSPLHF. V usage is TRBV4-1 and J usage is TRBJ1-6, with D possibly matching TRBD1 (5 bases). The CDR3 has 19 residues. With 1 base removed from V and 0 bases from J, the gap between germline ends came to 16 bases. Germline lookup yields CDR1 MGHRA and CDR2 YSYEKL.

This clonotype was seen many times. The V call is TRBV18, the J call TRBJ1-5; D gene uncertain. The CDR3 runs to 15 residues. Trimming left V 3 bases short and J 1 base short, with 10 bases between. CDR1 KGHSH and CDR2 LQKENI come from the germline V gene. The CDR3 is CASSPRQASNQPQHF. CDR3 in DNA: TGTGCCAGCTCACCGAGGCAGGCAAGCAATCAGCCCCAGCATTTT.

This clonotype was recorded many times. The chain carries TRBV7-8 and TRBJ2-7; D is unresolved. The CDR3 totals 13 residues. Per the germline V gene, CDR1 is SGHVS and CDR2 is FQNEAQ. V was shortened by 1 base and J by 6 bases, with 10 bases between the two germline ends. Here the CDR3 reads CASSLEFRGEQYF. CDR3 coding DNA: TGTGCCAGCAGCTTAGAATTTCGAGGCGAGCAGTACTTC.

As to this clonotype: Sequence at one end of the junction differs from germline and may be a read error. The CDR3 loop reads CASSYPGPEDF. The CDR3 DNA reads as TGTGCCAGCAGTTATCCGGGACCTGAGGACTTC. The chain couples TRBV6-6 to TRBJ2-5; either TRBD1 or TRBD2 may fit D (5 bases each). Germline V gene lookup returns CDR1 MNHNY and CDR2 SVGAGI (reference sequence). This CDR3 has 11 amino acids.

CDR3: CASSPGTVEKLFF. CDR3 sequence (DNA): TGTGCCAGCAGCCCCGGGACAGTAGAAAAACTGTTTTTT. The chain uses TRBV5-5 and TRBJ1-4; the match to TRBD1 covers 7 bases. Germline V gene lookup returns CDR1 SGHKS and CDR2 YYEKEE (reference sequence). The CDR3 runs 13 residues. The J segment lost 8 bases and the V segment lost 4 bases, leaving 5 bases of the junction unmatched.

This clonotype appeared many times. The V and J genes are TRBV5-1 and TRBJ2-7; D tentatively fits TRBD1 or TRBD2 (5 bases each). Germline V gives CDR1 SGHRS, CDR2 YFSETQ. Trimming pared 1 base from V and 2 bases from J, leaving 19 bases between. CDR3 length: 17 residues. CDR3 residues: CASSLSIGTDLAYEQYF. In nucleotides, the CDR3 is TGCGCCAGCAGCTTGTCCATTGGGACGGACCTAGCCTACGAGCAGTACTTC.

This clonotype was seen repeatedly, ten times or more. The CDR3 DNA reads TGTGCCAGCAGCTCTTGGGGCGGGAAATCACCCCTCCACTTT. Translation gives CASSSWGGKSPLHF. V and J are TRBV7-8 and TRBJ1-6; tentatively, D is TRBD1 (5 bases). The CDR3 spans 14 residues. Trimming took 4 bases from V and 10 from J, leaving 14 bases between them. CDR1 and CDR2 (germline): SGHVS, FQNEAQ.